This is a list of T cell receptor beta chains from one sample in a study of blood T cell repertoires in COVID-19. Libraries were prepared by immunoSEQ multiplex PCR; TCRdb keeps only in-frame clonotypes and omits some of them. The repertoire holds 150,000 to 200,000 clones, with approximately 74% as singletons. Sequencing input: peripheral blood. All receptors come from a woman aged 80 or over with acute or convalescent COVID-19. Each CDR3 is given with its conserved first and last residue. A D gene is named only where the DNA matches it firmly. Where a row states a size, it is once, few, many or the class of an expanded clone; other rows omit it.

V	size	D	J	CDR3	DNA
TRBV11-2	.	.	TRBJ2-2	CASSVHDTGELFF	TGTGCCAGCAGCGTACATGACACCGGGGAGCTGTTTTTT
TRBV28	.	.	TRBJ2-1	CASSLSLVRSDFDEQFF	TGTGCCAGCAGTTTATCTCTGGTCAGAAGTGACTTTGATGAGCAGTTCTTC
TRBV11-2	.	TRBD2	TRBJ2-1	CASSAGASGPYNEQFF	TGTGCCAGCAGCGCCGGGGCTAGCGGCCCTTACAATGAGCAGTTCTTC
TRBV10-3	.	.	TRBJ2-7	CVISAAGEQYF	TGTGTCATCAGTGCCGCAGGGGAGCAGTACTTC
TRBV4-1	.	.	TRBJ1-6	CASSQVRGNSPLHF	TGCGCCAGCAGCCAAGTTCGGGGTAATTCACCCCTCCACTTT
TRBV7-2	once	.	TRBJ1-5	CASSKGAGLRQPQHF	TGTGCCAGCAGCAAAGGGGCAGGGCTACGTCAGCCCCAGCATTTT
TRBV7-3	.	TRBD2	TRBJ2-1	CASKYGLAPYNEQFF	TGTGCCAGCAAATACGGACTAGCCCCCTACAATGAGCAGTTCTTC
TRBV27	.	.	TRBJ1-1	CASSTWGDAEAFF	TGTGCCAGCAGTACCTGGGGGGACGCTGAAGCTTTCTTT
TRBV9	.	.	TRBJ2-3	CASSAEVPDTQYF	TGTGCCAGCAGCGCGGAGGTCCCCGATACGCAGTATTTT
TRBV6-5	.	TRBD1	TRBJ2-7	CASGDRNYEQYF	TGTGCCAGCGGGGACAGGAACTACGAGCAGTACTTC
TRBV10-2	.	.	TRBJ1-4	CASREGAATNEKLFF	TGCGCCAGCAGGGAGGGAGCTGCAACTAATGAAAAACTGTTTTTT
TRBV5-4	.	.	TRBJ1-3	CASSLANNPGNTIYF	TGTGCCAGCAGCTTGGCAAACAACCCTGGAAACACCATATATTTT
TRBV28	few	.	TRBJ1-6	CASDITGKGSPLHF	TGTGCCAGCGATATTACAGGGAAAGGTTCACCCCTCCACTTT
TRBV27	.	.	TRBJ2-3	CASSSGDTQYF	TGTGCCAGCAGTTCGGGAGATACGCAGTATTTT
TRBV6-2/TRBV6-3	.	.	TRBJ1-4	CASSYFSATNEKLFF	TGTGCCAGCAGTTATTTCTCAGCAACTAATGAAAAACTGTTTTTT
TRBV5-4	.	.	TRBJ2-3	CASSILSGESTDTQYF	TGTGCCAGCAGCATTCTTTCAGGGGAAAGCACAGATACGCAGTATTTT
TRBV18	.	.	TRBJ2-1	CASSPVAGGNNEQFF	TGTGCCAGCTCACCAGTGGCAGGGGGGAACAATGAGCAGTTCTTC
TRBV5-4	.	.	TRBJ1-4	CASSRQDEKLFF	TGTGCCAGCAGCCGACAGGATGAAAAACTGTTTTTT
TRBV7-9	.	TRBD2	TRBJ2-7	CASSPGGTEQYF	TGTGCCAGCAGCCCGGGGGGGACAGAGCAGTACTTC
TRBV5-1	.	TRBD1	TRBJ1-6	CASSPQGNPYNSPLHF	TGCGCCAGCAGCCCACAGGGGAACCCCTATAATTCACCCCTCCACTTT
TRBV5-1	.	TRBD1	TRBJ2-1	CASSAGTGSYNEQFF	TGCGCCAGCAGTGCCGGGACAGGGTCCTACAATGAGCAGTTCTTC
TRBV12-3/TRBV12-4	few	.	TRBJ1-2	CASSLRNYGYTF	TGTGCCAGCAGTCTCAGGAACTATGGCTACACCTTC
TRBV9	.	TRBD2	TRBJ2-1	CASSPLNRLAGDEQFF	TGTGCCAGCAGCCCTCTCAACCGACTAGCGGGAGATGAGCAGTTCTTC
TRBV5-1	.	TRBD1	TRBJ1-2	CASSPSGGVDYGYTF	TGCGCCAGCAGCCCTTCAGGGGGCGTAGACTATGGCTACACCTTC
TRBV24-1	once	.	TRBJ2-5	CATSVGQGLQETQYF	TGTGCCACCAGTGTTGGGCAGGGACTCCAAGAGACCCAGTACTTC
TRBV5-1	.	TRBD1	TRBJ2-7	CASRLGTGDSYEQYF	TGCGCCAGCCGCTTAGGGACAGGTGACTCCTACGAGCAGTACTTC
TRBV11-1	.	TRBD1	TRBJ2-7	CASSLEQGFRFEQYF	TGTGCCAGCAGCTTAGAACAGGGGTTTCGCTTCGAGCAGTACTTC
TRBV4-2	.	.	TRBJ1-1	CASSQDRGGRLTEAFF	TGTGCCAGCAGCCAAGATCGTGGGGGGAGACTCACTGAAGCTTTCTTT
TRBV25-1	.	.	TRBJ2-3	CASRRHSTDTQYF	TGTGCCAGCAGAAGACATAGCACAGATACGCAGTATTTT
TRBV20-1	.	.	TRBJ2-3	CSASTGVPDTQYF	TGCAGTGCTAGTACGGGAGTCCCAGATACGCAGTATTTT
TRBV7-2	.	.	TRBJ2-1	CASSLIGGNNNEQFF	TGTGCCAGCAGCTTGATAGGAGGTAATAACAATGAGCAGTTCTTC
TRBV30	.	.	TRBJ2-7	CAWNPGAYEQYF	TGTGCCTGGAATCCCGGAGCCTACGAGCAGTACTTC
TRBV10-3	once	.	TRBJ2-5	CAISRGTVVQETQYF	TGTGCCATCAGCCGGGGGACCGTCGTCCAAGAGACCCAGTACTTC
TRBV5-1	.	TRBD1	TRBJ1-1	CASRLLDRGTEAFF	TGCGCCAGCCGACTTTTAGACAGGGGGACTGAAGCTTTCTTT
TRBV5-1	.	TRBD2	TRBJ2-5	CASRPGTSGQETQYF	TGCGCCAGCAGGCCCGGGACTAGCGGCCAAGAGACCCAGTACTTC
TRBV19	.	.	TRBJ2-1	CASGEEQFF	TGTGCCAGTGGTGAGGAGCAGTTCTTC
TRBV13	.	TRBD2	TRBJ2-3	CASSLSPGLAGGITDTQYF	TGTGCCAGCAGCTTAAGCCCGGGACTAGCGGGAGGGATCACAGATACGCAGTATTTT
TRBV11-2	.	TRBD1	TRBJ2-2	CASSLAGQGSAGELFF	TGTGCCAGCAGCTTAGCGGGACAGGGTAGTGCCGGGGAGCTGTTTTTT
TRBV5-1	.	.	TRBJ2-5	CASSLSGDIQETQYF	TGCGCCAGCAGCTTGTCAGGGGACATACAAGAGACCCAGTACTTC
TRBV7-2	.	TRBD2	TRBJ2-1	CASSLRGTTSGEQFF	TGTGCCAGCAGCTTACGAGGGACTACCTCAGGGGAGCAGTTCTTC